The 17 T cell receptor beta chains below were found in one sample sequenced in a study of shared clonotypes between healthy human individuals. Assay used: immunoSEQ multiplex PCR; TCRdb lists only in-frame clones, some missing. The table records over 850,000 clones, 70% to 80% of them present only once. Sequencing used memory CD4+ T cells from PBMCs. Subset defined: CD45RA-negative fraction. These receptor sequences come from a man aged 18 to 30 in good health. Some clones in this sample may be carry-over from other donors' samples.

The chain carries TRBV18 and TRBJ1-2, with D possibly matching TRBD1 (6 bases). CDR1 and CDR2 (germline): KGHSH, LQKENI. CDR3 size: 15 residues. Trimming took off 2 bases at V and 3 bases at J, with 13 bases between the two ends. The CDR3 DNA follows: TGTGCCAGCTCACCAAAAACAGGGTCTGACTATGGCTACACCTTC. Encoded protein: CASSPKTGSDYGYTF.

The CDR3 DNA reads TGTGCCAGCAGTTCTCGGACAGGGGAGGTTACAGATACGCAGTATTTT. Amino acid sequence: CASSSRTGEVTDTQYF. The rearrangement links TRBV5-6 to TRBJ2-3; 9 bases fit TRBD1. The CDR3 runs 16 residues. Unmatched junction bases numbered 10, after V lost 5 bases and J lost 3 bases. Germline CDR1 reads SGHDT; CDR2 reads YYEEEE. Full variable domain (outside the CDR3, taken from reference TRBV5-6 and TRBJ2-3): DAGVTQSPTHLIKTRGQQVTLRCSPKSGHDTVSWYQQALGQGPQFIFQYYEEEERQRGNFPDRFSGHQFPNYSSELNVNALLLGDSALYLCASSSRTGEVTDTQYFGPGTRLTVL.

This chain connects TRBV6-1 to TRBJ2-5, with D hard to call. CDR1 is MNHNS, CDR2 SASEGT, per germline. The CDR3 has 13 residues. V lost 6 bases, J lost 5 bases, and 13 bases lay in between. In DNA form, the CDR3 reads TGTGCCAGCAGCCCCCGGGTCCGCGAGACCCAGTACTTC. It encodes CASSPRVRETQYF.

The rearrangement joins TRBV28 to TRBJ2-5, with D possibly being TRBD2 (5 bases). The CDR3 is made up of 13 amino acids. Germline values: CDR1 MDHEN, CDR2 SYDVKM. Between the trimmed V and J ends, which lost 6 bases and 5 bases, there was a span of 13 bases. The CDR3 region is CASRRGMGETQYF. In DNA form, the CDR3 reads TGTGCCAGCAGGCGAGGGATGGGGGAGACCCAGTACTTC.

With respect to this clone: The sample contains more than one DNA sequence encoding this CDR3. The J gene is TRBJ2-7, the V gene TRBV7-2, with D unresolved. The CDR3 is made up of 12 amino acids. Between the trimmed V and J ends, which lost 1 base and 4 bases, there was a span of 5 bases. The germline V gene has CDR1 SGHTA and CDR2 FQGNSA. CDR3 in amino acids: CASSLVAYEQYF. CDR3 nucleotides: TGTGCCAGCAGCTTAGTCGCTTACGAGCAGTACTTC.

The CDR3 DNA reads TGTGCCAGCAAGGCCGGACAGGGGGCGGGCCAGCCCCAGCATTTT. It is translated as CASKAGQGAGQPQHF. The chain uses TRBV2 and TRBJ1-5; 11 nucleotides agree with TRBD1. This CDR3 contains 15 residues. Trimming cost V 7 bases and J 7 bases; bases outside gene matches: 9. Germline lookup yields CDR1 SNHLY and CDR2 FYNNEI.

The table lists this clone with a count of one. The chain couples TRBV19 to TRBJ2-7; 9 bases are a match to TRBD2. Germline V CDR1 and CDR2: LNHDA, SQIVND (reference sequence). The junction had 5 bases not matched to a gene; V was cut back by 5 bases and J by 3 bases. This CDR3 is built from 14 residues. CDR3 sequence reads: CASSFSGRHYEQYF. CDR3 nucleotide sequence: TGTGCCAGTAGTTTCAGCGGGAGGCACTACGAGCAGTACTTC.

The chain joins TRBV5-4 to TRBJ1-2; D gene ambiguous. V was trimmed by 2 bases and J by 2 bases, leaving 4 bases between them. Germline lookup yields CDR1 SGHNT and CDR2 YYREEE (reference sequence). The CDR3 loop spans 12 amino acids. The CDR3 loop is CASSFGNYGYTF. The CDR3 DNA sequence: TGTGCCAGCAGCTTCGGAAACTATGGCTACACCTTC.

The V and J genes are TRBV7-2 and TRBJ1-5; TRBD1 aligns across 7 bases. Trimming cost V 8 bases and J 4 bases; bases outside gene matches: 5. This CDR3 contains 13 residues. Germline CDR1 and CDR2: SGHTA and FQGNSA. The CDR3 sequence: CASGGGRNQPQHF. The CDR3 coding sequence is TGTGCCAGCGGAGGGGGCAGGAATCAGCCCCAGCATTTT.

The chain has TRBV6-5 and TRBJ2-7; the D call may be TRBD1 or TRBD2 (5 bases each). V lost 6 bases, J lost 1 base, and 16 bases lay in between. This CDR3 comprises 15 residues. Germline loops: CDR1 MNHEY, CDR2 SVGAGI. CDR3 sequence (DNA): TGTGCCAGCAGCCCCGGGGCCCCTTTATCCTACGAGCAGTACTTC. Translated, it gives CASSPGAPLSYEQYF.

This clone was counted between two and nine times. This sequence joins TRBV18 and TRBJ2-2; D is uncertain. The V end lost 1 base, the J end lost 6 bases, and 6 bases lay between the germline ends. Germline V gene data show CDR1 as KGHSH and CDR2 as LQKENI. There are 13 residues in the CDR3. Here the CDR3 reads CASSPLFPGELFF. CDR3 coding DNA: TGTGCCAGCTCACCACTTTTTCCCGGGGAGCTGTTTTTT.

As concerns this clone: Just one base apart from a much larger clone, this may be a read error. V usage is TRBV4-2 and J usage is TRBJ2-5; D perhaps matches TRBD2 (6 bases). The CDR3 has 13 residues. Trimming removed 3 bases from V and 4 bases from J, with 9 bases in between. Germline loops: CDR1 LGHNA, CDR2 YNFKEQ. The CDR3 here is CASSQTAGETQYF. The DNA of the CDR3 is TGTGCCAGCAGCCAGACAGCGGGAGAGACCCAGTACTTC.

The rearrangement joins TRBV7-6 to TRBJ1-2, with 8 bases matching TRBD1. The CDR3 has 16 residues. Trimming removed 5 bases from V and 7 bases from J; junction bases left unmatched: 15. Germline V gene lookup returns CDR1 SGHVS and CDR2 FNYEAQ. The CDR3, as DNA: TGTGCCAGCAGCCTATCTGGGCAGGGGGCATGGGGTGGCTACACCTTC. This sequence encodes CASSLSGQGAWGGYTF.

The V call is TRBV27, the J call TRBJ2-7; tentative D call: TRBD1 (6 bases). Trimming pared 8 bases from V and 6 bases from J, leaving 14 bases between. Germline CDR1 and CDR2: MNHEY and SMNVEV (reference sequence). There are 12 residues in the CDR3. The CDR3 nucleotides are TGTGCCAGCGGACGCACAGGGAGCGAGCAGTACTTC. Encoded protein: CASGRTGSEQYF.

This clone was recorded many times. This sequence joins TRBV30 and TRBJ1-1, with D perhaps matching TRBD1 (5 bases). Germline CDR1 reads GTSNPN; CDR2 reads SVGIG (reference sequence). Trimming stripped 8 bases from V and 0 bases from J, with 13 bases between. The CDR3 loop spans 13 amino acids. For the CDR3, the DNA is TGTGCCCACCGGGACGGGGTGAACACTGAAGCTTTCTTT. This codes for CAHRDGVNTEAFF.

This sequence joins TRBV11-2 and TRBJ1-1, with D possibly TRBD1 on 5 matching bases. This CDR3 contains 13 residues. The ends were cut back, 3 bases at V and 5 bases at J, with 10 bases in the middle. Germline CDR1 SGHAT, CDR2 FQNNGV. DNA for the CDR3: TGTGCCAGCAGCTTTTACGGGGGGACTGAAGCTTTCTTT. The encoded protein is CASSFYGGTEAFF.

The chain joins TRBV9 to TRBJ1-3; TRBD1 matches at 7 bases. Germline V lookup: CDR1 SGDLS, CDR2 YYNGEE. V trimming: 1 base; J trimming: 1 base; junction bases outside the gene matches: 5. The CDR3 sequence is 16 residues long. CDR3 sequence: CASSVWGTESGNTIYF. DNA for the CDR3: TGTGCCAGCAGCGTATGGGGGACAGAGTCTGGAAACACCATATATTTT.